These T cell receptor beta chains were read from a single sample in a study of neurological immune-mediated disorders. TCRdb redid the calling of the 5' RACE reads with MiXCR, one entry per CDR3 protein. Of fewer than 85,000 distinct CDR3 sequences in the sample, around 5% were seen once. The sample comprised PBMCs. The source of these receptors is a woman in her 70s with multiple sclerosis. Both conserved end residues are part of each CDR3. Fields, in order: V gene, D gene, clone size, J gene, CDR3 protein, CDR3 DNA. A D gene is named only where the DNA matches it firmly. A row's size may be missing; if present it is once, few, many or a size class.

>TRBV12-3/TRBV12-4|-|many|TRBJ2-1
CASSPQIEDSYNEQFF
TGTGCCAGCAGTCCCCAGATAGAGGACTCCTACAATGAGCAGTTCTTC
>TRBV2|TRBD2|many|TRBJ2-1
CASSEKSGGINEQFF
TGTGCCAGCAGTGAAAAGAGCGGGGGGATCAATGAGCAGTTCTTC
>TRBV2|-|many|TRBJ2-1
CASSVHGAQQFF
TGTGCCAGCAGTGTCCATGGGGCCCAGCAGTTCTTC
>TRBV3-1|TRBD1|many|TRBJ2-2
CASSPVTGSNTGELFF
TGTGCCAGCAGTCCCGTGACAGGGTCGAACACCGGGGAGCTGTTTTTT
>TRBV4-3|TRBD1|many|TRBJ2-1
CASSPGDRNSYNEQFF
TGCGCCAGCAGCCCGGGGGACAGGAACTCCTACAATGAGCAGTTCTTC
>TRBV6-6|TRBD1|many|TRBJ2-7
CASSHDFPGTGDSYEQYF
TGTGCCAGCAGCCACGATTTTCCCGGGACAGGGGATTCCTACGAGCAGTACTTC
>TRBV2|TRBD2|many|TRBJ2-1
CADTIPGLEVNEQFF
TGTGCAGACACGATTCCGGGACTAGAAGTCAATGAGCAGTTCTTC
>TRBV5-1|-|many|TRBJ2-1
CASSLAGRTEWDEQFF
TGCGCCAGCAGCTTGGCCGGCCGGACCGAGTGGGATGAGCAGTTCTTC
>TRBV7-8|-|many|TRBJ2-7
CASSYGRTSYEQYF
TGTGCCAGCAGCTACGGACGGACCTCCTACGAGCAGTACTTC
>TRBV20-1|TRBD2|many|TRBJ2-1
CSARPRTRANEQFF
TGCAGTGCTAGACCCAGGACTAGGGCCAATGAGCAGTTCTTC
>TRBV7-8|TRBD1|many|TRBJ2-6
CASSSQGAGSSGANVLTF
TGTGCCAGCAGCTCCCAGGGGGCCGGTTCGTCTGGGGCCAACGTCCTGACTTTC
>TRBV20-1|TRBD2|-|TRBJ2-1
CSASPSGGPQGQFF
TGCAGTGCTAGCCCTAGCGGGGGCCCTCAGGGGCAGTTCTTC